This TCR beta chain originates from a study of blood T cell repertoires in COVID-19. Turning to the study itself: The United States, Italy and Spain provided the acute and convalescent COVID-19 samples. T cells, B-cell-depleted T cells, or PBMCs supplied cDNA or gDNA.

Living in under 30 US areas, the participants were between roughly 18 and 90 years of age. In the authors' workflow: Amplifying reference gene primers gave estimates of nucleated cell counts. This table comes from immunoSEQ multiplex PCR, and its TCRdb copy is limited to in-frame clones, with some not included. The D gene and trimming were derived from the DNA, and the V and J assignments and clone size from that table. This table holds about 57,000 clones, 80% to 90% found once. The CDR3 has 14 amino acids. V lost 9 bases, J lost 3 bases, and 4 bases stayed unmatched. Germline V gene lookup returns CDR1 MNHEY and CDR2 SVGAGI. About this clone itself: At the DNA level, this CDR3 is encoded by other sequences in the same sample as well.

The chain couples TRBV6-5 to TRBJ2-1, with 11 positions matching TRBD2. Material for sequencing was PBMCs or T cells enriched from blood (not recorded which). The clonotype originates from a woman in her forties with acute COVID-19. As DNA, the CDR3 is TGTGCCAGTACCACTAGCGGGAGCTACAATGAGCAGTTCTTC. As protein: CASTTSGSYNEQFF.